This is a list of T cell receptor beta chains from one sample in a study of T cell repertoires in cytomegalovirus infection. In TCRdb, the reads were re-called with MiXCR into one record per CDR3 protein. The table shows approximately 990,000 distinct CDR3 sequences, with under 40% occurring only once. No antigens are known for them. Sequenced material: cultured CD8+ T cells from PBMCs, taken from culture after CMV antigen stimulation. The receptor set was obtained from a human donor in good health (CMV status not recorded). Some clones in this sample may be carry-over from other donors' samples. The CDR3 runs from the conserved cysteine through the conserved F or W. A D gene is named only where the DNA matches it firmly. Rows give clone size only sometimes, using once, few, many, or a class for an expanded clone.

. | TRBJ1-2 | . | TRBV20-1 | CSARISTYYGYTF | TGCAGTGCTAGAATAAGTACCTATTATGGCTACACCTTC
TRBD1 | TRBJ1-2 | . | TRBV7-8 | CASSQGQGANGYTF | TGTGCCAGCAGTCAGGGACAGGGGGCCAATGGCTACACCTTC
. | TRBJ1-2 | . | TRBV20-1 | CSAPSDLNYGYTF | TGCAGTGCTCCCAGTGACCTTAACTATGGCTACACCTTC
. | TRBJ1-2 | few | TRBV7-9 | CASSPLAGGRSGGYTF | TGTGCCAGCAGCCCCTTGGCGGGGGGCCGTTCGGGCGGCTACACCTTC
. | TRBJ2-7 | . | TRBV2 | CASSGAMDRRGTLHYEQYF | TGTGCCAGCAGTGGGGCTATGGACCGTCGCGGGACATTGCACTACGAGCAGTACTTC
TRBD1 | TRBJ2-1 | many | TRBV7-2 | CASSLTRGPPNNEQFF | TGTGCCAGCAGCCTCACTAGGGGGCCCCCAAACAATGAGCAGTTCTTC
. | TRBJ1-3 | many | TRBV7-8 | CASSGTGPSGNTIYF | TGTGCCAGCAGTGGTACAGGCCCCTCTGGAAACACCATATATTTT
. | TRBJ2-5 | many | TRBV7-2 | CASSPYRETQYF | TGTGCCAGCAGCCCTTACAGAGAGACCCAGTACTTC
. | TRBJ1-5 | . | TRBV19 | CASSGGNNQPQHF | TGTGCCAGTAGTGGAGGGAACAATCAGCCCCAGCATTTT
. | TRBJ1-2 | . | TRBV6-2/TRBV6-3 | CASSIGEDPYGYTF | TGTGCCAGCAGTATCGGGGAGGACCCCTATGGCTACACCTTC
TRBD1 | TRBJ2-3 | . | TRBV4-2 | CASSQRTGRTDTQYF | TGTGCCAGCAGCCAGAGGACAGGGAGAACAGATACGCAGTATTTT
. | TRBJ1-1 | few | TRBV12-3/TRBV12-4 | CASSFRGNGDTEAFF | TGTGCCAGCAGTTTTCGGGGAAACGGTGACACTGAAGCTTTCTTT
TRBD1 | TRBJ2-1 | . | TRBV29-1 | CSVEGTGTYNEQFF | TGCAGCGTCGAGGGGACAGGAACCTACAATGAGCAGTTCTTC
TRBD2 | TRBJ2-1 | . | TRBV19 | CASSAFGLGEDEQFF | TGTGCCAGTAGTGCCTTTGGACTAGGCGAGGATGAGCAGTTCTTC
TRBD1 | TRBJ2-7 | many | TRBV6-2/TRBV6-3 | CASSYRDRSYEQYF | TGTGCCAGCAGTTACAGGGACAGGTCCTACGAGCAGTACTTC
. | TRBJ2-2 | many | TRBV7-9 | CASSLTGGRNTGELFF | TGTGCCAGCAGCTTAACGGGGGGCCGGAACACCGGGGAGCTGTTTTTT
. | TRBJ2-5 | . | TRBV15 | CATSRGERETQYF | TGTGCCACCAGCAGAGGGGAAAGAGAGACCCAGTACTTC
TRBD2 | TRBJ2-5 | . | TRBV2 | CATLAGHETQYF | TGTGCCACCTTAGCGGGGCACGAGACCCAGTACTTC
. | TRBJ1-2 | few | TRBV5-6 | CASRTQGGYTF | TGTGCCAGCAGAACCCAGGGGGGCTACACCTTC
. | TRBJ2-5 | . | TRBV14 | CASSYFSQGQETQYF | TGTGCCAGCAGCTATTTCTCACAGGGACAAGAGACCCAGTACTTC
TRBD2 | TRBJ2-1 | . | TRBV28 | CASSSAREGAEYNEQFF | TGTGCCAGCAGTTCCGCGCGGGAGGGGGCCGAATACAATGAGCAGTTCTTC
TRBD2 | TRBJ2-3 | few | TRBV4-3 | CASSQVLAGRTDTQYF | TGCGCCAGCAGCCAAGTACTAGCGGGTCGCACAGATACGCAGTATTTT
. | TRBJ1-1 | few | TRBV20-1 | CSARDPGGWHTEAFF | TGCAGTGCTAGAGATCCCGGAGGATGGCACACTGAAGCTTTCTTT
. | TRBJ1-4 | many | TRBV5-5 | CASSVLFRTTNEKLFF | TGTGCCAGCAGCGTGCTATTCCGGACGACTAATGAAAAACTGTTTTTT
. | TRBJ1-3 | once | TRBV6-1 | CASSGMTVSGNTIYF | TGTGCCAGCAGTGGAATGACGGTTTCTGGAAACACCATATATTTT